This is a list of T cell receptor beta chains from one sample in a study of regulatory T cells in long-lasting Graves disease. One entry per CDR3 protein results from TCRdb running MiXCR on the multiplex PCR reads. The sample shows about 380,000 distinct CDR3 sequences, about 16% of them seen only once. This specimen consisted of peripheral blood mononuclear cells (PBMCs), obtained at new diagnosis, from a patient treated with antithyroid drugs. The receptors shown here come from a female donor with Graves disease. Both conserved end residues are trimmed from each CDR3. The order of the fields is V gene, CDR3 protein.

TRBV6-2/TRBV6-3 ASKDRVNTEAF
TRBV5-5 ASSLEQGIPGETQY
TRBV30 VVTGGSLSLPQY
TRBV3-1 ASSHSSQESRGYT
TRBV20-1 SAREDRYSGANVLT
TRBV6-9 ASSYETSGGPTTQY
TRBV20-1 SARYGGEETQY
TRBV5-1 ASSLGRDEKLF
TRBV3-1 ASSQEGGTRISYEQY
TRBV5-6 ASSLQGSVEKLF
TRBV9 ASSQGGTTHPPNYGYT
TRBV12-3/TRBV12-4 ASRRLAGTDTQY
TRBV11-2 ASSLDGRTGGLF
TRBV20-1 SAREGTLAKNIQY
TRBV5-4 ASSLDAISSTDTQY
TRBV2 ASRESYEQY
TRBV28 ASSSFGQGAMNTEAF
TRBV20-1 SARVGDNSPLH
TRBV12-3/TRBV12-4 ASSSPKAGGPDEQF
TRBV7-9 ASSLGTSGEDTQY
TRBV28 ASSSTQGLGEKLF
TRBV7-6 ASSPLGPPYGYT
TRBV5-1 ASSPAGQGEGHQPQH